This TCR beta chain originates from a study of CD8+ T cells in alopecia areata. V dropped 0 bases and J dropped 7; count of bases not matched to a gene: 4. The CDR3 runs to 15 residues. Per the germline V gene, CDR1 is MGHRA and CDR2 is YSYEKL. Peripheral blood and lesional scalp punch biopsies came from alopecia areata patients. After isolation, RNA underwent reverse transcription to generate cDNA as the sequencing template. Here immunoSEQ multiplex PCR was the method, and the copy in TCRdb shows in-frame clones only, minus some. The data contain roughly 150,000 clones, roughly 48% of them singletons.

The chain combines TRBV4-1 with TRBJ1-4; 8 nucleotides line up with TRBD1. The sequence came from a human donor with alopecia areata. Sequenced input: CD4+ T cells sorted from blood. The CDR3 coding sequence is TGCGCCAGCAGCCAAGATCCCGGACAGGGTGAAAAACTGTTTTTT. This gives the protein CASSQDPGQGEKLFF.